The 15 T cell receptor beta chains in this list originate from one sample, sequenced in a study of cytomegalovirus exposure and HLA in healthy donors (dated by TCRdb to the late 2010s). Libraries were prepared through the immunoSEQ multiplex PCR assay. A mixture of 60 forward primers for TCR Vbeta segments and 13 reverse primers for TCR Jbeta segments was used in the multiplex PCR. This is the immuneACCESS table as TCRdb keeps it, with only in-frame sequences that have V and J called. A part of the clones is gone; compared with another copy, unresolved V genes explain less than half, and the rest is unexplained. For this sample the table gives around 92,000 clones, of which around 86% were detected only once. Around 3.6% of the sample is held by the ten biggest clonotypes. The sample taken for sequencing was PBMCs. The source of these receptors is a female donor in good health and CMV-seropositive.

This sequence joins TRBV2 and TRBJ2-7, with D uncertain. V was cut by 7 bases and J by 3 bases, with 7 bases left in between. The CDR3 contains 11 residues. Germline V gene data show CDR1 as SNHLY and CDR2 as FYNNEI. DNA of the CDR3: TGTGCCAGCAACACCAACTACGAGCAGTACTTC. It codes for CASNTNYEQYF.

This clone is a singleton in its sample. The rearrangement links TRBV14 to TRBJ2-7; 11 bases align to TRBD2. Germline CDR1 reads SGHDN; CDR2 reads FVKESK. V lost 1 base to trimming and J lost 7 bases; unmatched junction nucleotides: 9. The CDR3 runs to 16 residues. CDR3 protein: CASSQGSSGRSGEQYF. For the CDR3, the DNA is TGTGCCAGCAGCCAAGGATCTAGCGGGAGGTCAGGGGAGCAGTACTTC.

The chain has TRBV5-1 and TRBJ2-7; D is undetermined. CDR1 and CDR2 (germline): SGHRS, YFSETQ. V was trimmed by 3 bases and J by 5 bases, leaving 9 bases between them. This CDR3 has 12 amino acids. The CDR3 bases are TGCGCCAGCAGCTCCGACGCGGACGAGCAGTACTTC. It translates to CASSSDADEQYF.

In this sample, this clone turned up a few times. The rearrangement links TRBV6-5 to TRBJ1-1, with 7 bases that match TRBD1. The germline V gene encodes CDR1 MNHEY and CDR2 SVGAGI. V lost 0 bases, J lost 5 bases, and 9 bases stayed unmatched. CDR3 size: 16 residues. The CDR3 reads CASSYSQGERTTEAFF. As DNA, the CDR3 is TGTGCCAGCAGTTACTCGCAGGGGGAAAGGACAACTGAAGCTTTCTTT.

This clone was recorded a few times. This chain connects TRBV5-1 to TRBJ2-7; D unresolved. Germline CDR1 and CDR2: SGHRS and YFSETQ. V lost 0 bases and J lost 4, with 8 bases in between. CDR3 length: 13 amino acids. The CDR3 region has the DNA TGCGCCAGCAGCTTGGCCGACAAGTACGAGCAGTACTTC. As protein: CASSLADKYEQYF.

The chain is built from TRBV7-2 and TRBJ1-1; D is undetermined. CDR1 and CDR2 from the germline V gene are SGHTA and FQGNSA. This CDR3 contains 12 residues. Trimming shortened V by 5 bases and J by 2 bases, and 6 bases separated the two germline ends. The CDR3 loop is CASSNRNTEAFF. Written as DNA, the CDR3 is TGTGCCAGCAGCAACAGAAACACTGAAGCTTTCTTT.

The chain recombines TRBV2 with TRBJ2-3, with 10 bases aligning to TRBD2. V gave up 6 bases and J gave up 14 bases; unmatched junction bases: 8. The CDR3 has 12 residues. The germline V gene has CDR1 SNHLY and CDR2 FYNNEI. CDR3 protein: CASRAQVAGGYF. CDR3 sequence (DNA): TGTGCCAGCAGGGCCCAAGTAGCGGGGGGGTATTTT. Complete variable domain (other parts from reference TRBV2 and TRBJ2-3): EPEVTQTPSHQVTQMGQEVILRCVPISNHLYFYWYRQILGQKVEFLVSFYNNEISEKSEIFDDQFSVERPDGSNFTLKIRSTKLEDSAMYFCASRAQVAGGYFGPGTRLTVL.

V gene TRBV19 combines with J gene TRBJ2-7; D gene unclear. CDR1 is LNHDA, CDR2 SQIVND, per germline (reference sequence). V lost 5 bases to trimming and J lost 12 bases, with 17 bases between them. CDR3 length: 12 amino acids. CDR3 coding DNA: TGTGCCAGTAGTGCAGGCCCCTCGATTCTGTACTTC. Protein sequence: CASSAGPSILYF.

The genes are TRBV11-2 and TRBJ1-3; D uncertain. Germline values: CDR1 SGHAT, CDR2 FQNNGV. V shed 5 bases and J shed 0 bases, with 8 bases lying between them. The CDR3 is made up of 14 amino acids. The CDR3 sequence is CASSPQSSGNTIYF. CDR3 DNA sequence: TGTGCCAGCAGCCCCCAGTCCTCTGGAAACACCATATATTTT. Complete variable domain (other parts from reference TRBV11-2 and TRBJ1-3): EAGVAQSPRYKIIEKRQSVAFWCNPISGHATLYWYQQILGQGPKLLIQFQNNGVVDDSQLPKDRFSAERLKGVDSTLKIQPAKLEDSAVYLCASSPQSSGNTIYFGEGSWLTVV.

The chain uses TRBV10-3 and TRBJ2-3; D not certain. Germline CDR1 is ENHRY and CDR2 is SYGVKD. Trimming left V 10 bases short and J 4 bases short, with 12 bases between. The length of the CDR3 is 12 residues. This chain's CDR3 is CATASAADTQYF. Here the CDR3 DNA reads TGTGCCACCGCTTCCGCAGCAGATACGCAGTATTTT.

The table lists this clone with a few counts. This chain uses TRBV5-1 with TRBJ1-1; a weak D match, TRBD1 (6 bases). Germline V lookup: CDR1 SGHRS, CDR2 YFSETQ. This CDR3 spans 14 amino acids. V was clipped by 0 bases and J by 3 bases, with 9 bases between them. The CDR3 coding sequence is TGCGCCAGCAGCTTGGATGGGGGCGACACTGAAGCTTTCTTT. It specifies CASSLDGGDTEAFF.

This chain connects TRBV6-1 to TRBJ2-3; D is ambiguous. The CDR3 covers 11 residues. Trimming removed 4 bases at V and 3 bases at J, with 2 bases between. Germline assignment: CDR1 MNHNS and CDR2 SASEGT. The CDR3 DNA follows: TGTGCCAGCAGTGCAACAGATACGCAGTATTTT. It yields the protein CASSATDTQYF.

This rearrangement joins TRBV28 to TRBJ1-5, with 7 bases aligning to TRBD1. V lost 2 bases to trimming and J lost 4 bases; unmatched junction nucleotides: 8. This CDR3 region has 16 residues. CDR1 is MDHEN and CDR2 is SYDVKM in the germline V gene. CDR3 in DNA: TGTGCCAGCAGTTTAGAGACAGGGAGGAGAAATCAGCCCCAGCATTTT. This sequence encodes CASSLETGRRNQPQHF.

The chain combines TRBV5-1 with TRBJ2-1; 8 bases are shared with TRBD2. This CDR3 has 15 amino acids. The V segment lost 0 bases and the J segment 6 bases; nucleotides outside the gene matches: 5. Germline V gives CDR1 SGHRS, CDR2 YFSETQ. The CDR3 loop is CASSLGSGSGNEQFF. CDR3 bases: TGCGCCAGCAGCTTGGGGAGCGGGAGTGGCAATGAGCAGTTCTTC.

The V call is TRBV28, the J call TRBJ1-1; D gene uncertain. The V end lost 3 bases, the J end lost 4 bases, and 12 bases lay between the germline ends. Germline CDR1 reads MDHEN; CDR2 reads SYDVKM. The CDR3 has 14 amino acids. The CDR3 nucleotides read TGTGCCAGCAGTTTCCGGAGGCGGGGCACTGAAGCTTTCTTT. This codes for CASSFRRRGTEAFF. Combining the CDR3 with reference TRBV28 and TRBJ1-1 gives the whole variable domain DVKVTQSSRYLVKRTGEKVFLECVQDMDHENMFWYRQDPGLGLRLIYFSYDVKMKEKGDIPEGYSVSREKKERFSLILESASTNQTSMYLCASSFRRRGTEAFFGQGTRLTVV.